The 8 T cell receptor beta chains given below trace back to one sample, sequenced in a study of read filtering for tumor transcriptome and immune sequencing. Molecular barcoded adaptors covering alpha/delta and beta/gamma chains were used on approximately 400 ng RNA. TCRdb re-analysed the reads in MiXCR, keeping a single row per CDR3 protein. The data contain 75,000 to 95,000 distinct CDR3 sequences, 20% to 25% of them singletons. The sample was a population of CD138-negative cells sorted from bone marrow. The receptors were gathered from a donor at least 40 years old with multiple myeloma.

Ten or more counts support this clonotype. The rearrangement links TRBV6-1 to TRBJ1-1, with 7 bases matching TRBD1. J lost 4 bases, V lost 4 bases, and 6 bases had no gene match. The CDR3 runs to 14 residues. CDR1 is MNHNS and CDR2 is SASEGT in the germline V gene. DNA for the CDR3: TGTGCCAGCAGTGCCCGGACAGGCCTCACTGAAGCTTTCTTT. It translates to CASSARTGLTEAFF.

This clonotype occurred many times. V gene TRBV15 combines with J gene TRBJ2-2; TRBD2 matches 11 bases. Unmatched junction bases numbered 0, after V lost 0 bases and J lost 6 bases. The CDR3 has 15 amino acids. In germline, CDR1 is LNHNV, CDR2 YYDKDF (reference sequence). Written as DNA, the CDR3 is TGTGCCACCAGCAGAGAACTAGCGGGGGCCGGGGAGCTGTTTTTT. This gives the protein CATSRELAGAGELFF. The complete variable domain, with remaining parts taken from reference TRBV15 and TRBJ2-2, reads DAMVIQNPRYQVTQFGKPVTLSCSQTLNHNVMYWYQQKSSQAPKLLFHYYDKDFNNEADTPDNFQSRRPNTSFCFLDIRSPGLGDTAMYLCATSRELAGAGELFFGEGSRLTVL.

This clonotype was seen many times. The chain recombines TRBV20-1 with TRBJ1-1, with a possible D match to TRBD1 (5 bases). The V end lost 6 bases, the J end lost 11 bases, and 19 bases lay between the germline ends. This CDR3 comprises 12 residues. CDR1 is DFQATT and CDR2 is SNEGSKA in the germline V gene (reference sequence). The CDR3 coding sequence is TGCAGTGCCCGGGACGGAAGATTGGAGGCTTTCTTT. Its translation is CSARDGRLEAFF.

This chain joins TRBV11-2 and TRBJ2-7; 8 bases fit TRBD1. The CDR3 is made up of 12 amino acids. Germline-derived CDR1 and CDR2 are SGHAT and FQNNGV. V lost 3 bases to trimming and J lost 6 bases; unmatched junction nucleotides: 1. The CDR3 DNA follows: TGTGCCAGCAGCTTCGGACAGGGCGAGCAGTACTTC. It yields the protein CASSFGQGEQYF.

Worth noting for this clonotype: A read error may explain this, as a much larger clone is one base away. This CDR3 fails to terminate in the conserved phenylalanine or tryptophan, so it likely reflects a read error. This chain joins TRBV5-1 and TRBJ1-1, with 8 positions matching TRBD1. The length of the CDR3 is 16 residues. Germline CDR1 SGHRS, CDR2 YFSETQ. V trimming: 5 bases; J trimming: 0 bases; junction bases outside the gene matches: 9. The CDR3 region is CASRKDRGDMNTEAFS. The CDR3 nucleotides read TGCGCCAGCAGAAAAGACAGGGGCGATATGAACACTGAAGCTTTCTCT.

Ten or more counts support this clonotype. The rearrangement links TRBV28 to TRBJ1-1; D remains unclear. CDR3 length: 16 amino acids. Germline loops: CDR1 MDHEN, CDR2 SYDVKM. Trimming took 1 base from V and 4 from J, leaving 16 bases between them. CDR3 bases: TGTGCCAGCAGTTTATTATCCCCAGTCATTGGCACTGAAGCTTTCTTT. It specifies CASSLLSPVIGTEAFF.

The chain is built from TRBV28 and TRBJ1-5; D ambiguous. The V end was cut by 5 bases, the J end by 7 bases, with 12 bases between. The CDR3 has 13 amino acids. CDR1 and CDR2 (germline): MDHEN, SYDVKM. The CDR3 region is CASSGNLGQPQHF. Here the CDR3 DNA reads TGTGCCAGCAGTGGGAACTTAGGCCAGCCCCAGCATTTT.

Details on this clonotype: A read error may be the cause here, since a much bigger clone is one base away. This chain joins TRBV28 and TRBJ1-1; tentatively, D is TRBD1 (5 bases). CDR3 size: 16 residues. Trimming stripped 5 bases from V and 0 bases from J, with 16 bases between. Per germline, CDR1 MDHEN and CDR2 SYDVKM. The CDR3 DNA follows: TGTGCCAGCAGTGGGACGGCGAGGAGAATGAACACTGAAGCTTTCTTT. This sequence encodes CASSGTARRMNTEAFF. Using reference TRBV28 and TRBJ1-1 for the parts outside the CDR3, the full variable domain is DVKVTQSSRYLVKRTGEKVFLECVQDMDHENMFWYRQDPGLGLRLIYFSYDVKMKEKGDIPEGYSVSREKKERFSLILESASTNQTSMYLCASSGTARRMNTEAFFGQGTRLTVV.